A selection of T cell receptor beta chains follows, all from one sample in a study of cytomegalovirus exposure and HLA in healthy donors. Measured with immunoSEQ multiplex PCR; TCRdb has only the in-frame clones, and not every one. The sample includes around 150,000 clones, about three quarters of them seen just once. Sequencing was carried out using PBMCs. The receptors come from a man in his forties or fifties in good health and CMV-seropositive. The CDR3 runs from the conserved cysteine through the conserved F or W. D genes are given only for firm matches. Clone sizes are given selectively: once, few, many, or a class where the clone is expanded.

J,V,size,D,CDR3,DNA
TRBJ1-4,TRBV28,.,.,CASSPGGLYEKLFF,TGTGCCAGCAGTCCCGGGGGGCTGTATGAAAAACTGTTTTTT
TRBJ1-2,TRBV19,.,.,CASSIDFWASNYGYTF,TGTGCCAGTAGTATCGATTTTTGGGCATCTAACTATGGCTACACCTTC
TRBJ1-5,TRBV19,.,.,CASSIMASGNQPQHF,TGTGCCAGTAGTATAATGGCTAGCGGCAATCAGCCCCAGCATTTT
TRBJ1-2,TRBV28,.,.,CASSLSLGREDYGYTF,TGTGCCAGCAGTTTATCTCTGGGCAGGGAAGACTATGGCTACACCTTC
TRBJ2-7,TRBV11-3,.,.,CASSRGGVVEQYF,TGTGCCAGCAGCCGAGGGGGGGTAGTGGAGCAGTACTTC
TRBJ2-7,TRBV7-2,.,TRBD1,CASSLVRDRGAHEQYF,TGTGCCAGCAGCTTAGTCCGGGACAGGGGCGCACACGAGCAGTACTTC
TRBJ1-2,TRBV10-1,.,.,CASSENLGGGYGYTF,TGCGCCAGCAGTGAGAATCTTGGGGGCGGTTATGGCTACACCTTC
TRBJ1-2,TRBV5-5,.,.,CASIPTGSTYGYTF,TGTGCCAGTATACCTACAGGGTCGACCTATGGCTACACCTTC
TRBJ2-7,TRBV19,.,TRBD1,CASSSRTGYPYEQYF,TGTGCCAGTAGTTCCCGGACAGGGTACCCCTACGAGCAGTACTTC
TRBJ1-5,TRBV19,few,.,CASAGQFNQPQHF,TGTGCCAGTGCCGGACAGTTCAATCAGCCCCAGCATTTT
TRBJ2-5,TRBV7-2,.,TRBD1,CASSVDRTQETQYF,TGTGCCAGCAGCGTGGACAGGACCCAAGAGACCCAGTACTTC
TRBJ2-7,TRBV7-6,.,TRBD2,CASSLAVAGGLYEQYF,TGTGCCAGCAGCTTAGCCGTGGCGGGGGGGTTATACGAGCAGTACTTC
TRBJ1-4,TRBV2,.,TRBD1,CASRQGAPEKLFF,TGTGCCAGCAGACAGGGGGCGCCTGAAAAACTGTTTTTT
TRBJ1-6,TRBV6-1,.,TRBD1,CASSEDRGRNSPLHF,TGTGCCAGCAGTGAAGACAGGGGGCGTAATTCACCCCTCCACTTT
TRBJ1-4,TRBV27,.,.,CASSLGAGGNEKLFF,TGTGCCAGCAGTTTAGGGGCCGGGGGTAATGAAAAACTGTTTTTT
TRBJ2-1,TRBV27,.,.,CASSLIPIRGRLNEQFF,TGTGCCAGCAGTTTAATCCCCATCAGGGGCAGGTTGAATGAGCAGTTCTTC
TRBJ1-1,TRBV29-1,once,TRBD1,CSVQRQGMNTEAFF,TGCAGCGTCCAGAGACAGGGGATGAACACTGAAGCTTTCTTT
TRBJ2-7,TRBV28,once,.,CASSLTEYEQYF,TGTGCCAGCAGTTTAACGGAGTACGAGCAGTACTTC
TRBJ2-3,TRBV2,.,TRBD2,CASGTSVPDTQYF,TGTGCCAGCGGGACTAGCGTCCCAGATACGCAGTATTTT
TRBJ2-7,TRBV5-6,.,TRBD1,CASIKQGGTYEQYF,TGTGCCAGCATCAAACAGGGGGGAACCTACGAGCAGTACTTC
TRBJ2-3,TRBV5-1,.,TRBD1,CASSGYRDRGPDTQYF,TGCGCCAGCAGCGGATACCGGGACAGGGGGCCAGATACGCAGTATTTT
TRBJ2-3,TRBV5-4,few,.,CASSLGAGPSTDTQYF,TGTGCCAGCAGCTTGGGGGCGGGGCCTAGCACAGATACGCAGTATTTT